This entry is about one T cell receptor beta chain. The length of the CDR3 is 16 residues. Germline loops: CDR1 SGHTA, CDR2 FQGNSA. V lost 0 bases and J lost 1; bases outside the gene matches: 3. The sample comes from a study of blood T cell repertoires in COVID-19. Study background: Samples of COVID-19 (acute and convalescent) were obtained from the United States, Italy and Spain.

Enrolled during active infection, Seattle patients were then followed longitudinally. Assay used: immunoSEQ multiplex PCR; TCRdb lists only in-frame clones, some missing. The table lists 200,000 or so clones, approximately 90% of them singletons. The chain is built from TRBV7-2 and TRBJ2-3, with 8 bases lining up with TRBD1. What was sequenced was peripheral blood. The receptor was isolated from a man aged 60 to 75 with COVID-19, enrolled during active disease. CDR3 amino acids: CASSLAGTGRTDTQYF. The CDR3 region has the DNA TGTGCCAGCAGCTTAGCCGGGACAGGTCGCACAGATACGCAGTATTTT.